These T cell receptor beta chains were read from a single sample in a study of T-cell reconstitution after alpha-beta-depleted transplantation in children. TCRdb reanalysed the PCR reads using MiXCR and keeps one entry per CDR3 protein. The sample has approximately 510,000 distinct CDR3 sequences, around 19% seen once. The sample here was PBMCs from the stem cell graft donor, taken from the stem cell graft. The receptors stem from a human donor who donated a stem cell graft to a child with acute lymphoblastic leukemia. CDR3s include the opening cysteine and the closing phenylalanine or tryptophan. The D gene is left open where the match is weak. Only some rows state a clone size, as once, few, many or a class for expanded clones.

clone_size	v_call	d_call	cdr3_length	j_call	cdr3_aa	cdr3_nt
few	TRBV29-1	.	13	TRBJ2-7	CSVEDGRSYEQYF	TGCAGCGTTGAAGATGGACGGTCCTACGAGCAGTACTTC
.	TRBV27	.	14	TRBJ2-1	CASSLTELYNEQFF	TGTGCCAGCAGTTTGACAGAACTCTACAATGAGCAGTTCTTC
.	TRBV9	.	14	TRBJ2-7	CASSPFSGEYEQYF	TGTGCCAGCAGCCCCTTTAGTGGCGAGTACGAGCAGTACTTC
few	TRBV12-3/TRBV12-4	TRBD2	14	TRBJ2-1	CASFPTSGGNEQFF	TGTGCCAGCTTCCCCACTAGCGGCGGCAATGAGCAGTTCTTC
.	TRBV7-3	.	16	TRBJ2-2	CASSLRGRPNTGELFF	TGTGCCAGCAGCTTAAGAGGCAGACCGAACACCGGGGAGCTGTTTTTT
few	TRBV5-1	TRBD1	18	TRBJ2-1	CASSGAGYGTGAINEQFF	TGCGCCAGCAGCGGAGCGGGGTATGGGACAGGGGCGATCAATGAGCAGTTCTTC
.	TRBV12-3/TRBV12-4	.	15	TRBJ1-1	CASSLDRRMNTEAFF	TGTGCCAGCAGCCTGGACCGGCGGATGAACACTGAAGCTTTCTTT
few	TRBV2	.	14	TRBJ1-1	CASSDTGMNTEAFF	TGTGCCAGCAGTGATACAGGGATGAACACTGAAGCTTTCTTT
few	TRBV29-1	TRBD2	13	TRBJ2-7	CSAYPGLAGEQYF	TGCAGCGCCTATCCGGGACTAGCGGGGGAGCAGTACTTC
few	TRBV5-1	TRBD2	21	TRBJ2-1	CASSLGYRGTSGRASYNEQFF	TGCGCCAGCAGCTTGGGGTACCGAGGGACTAGCGGGAGGGCCTCCTACAATGAGCAGTTCTTC
few	TRBV12-3/TRBV12-4	TRBD1	14	TRBJ2-7	CASTRDRGYYEQYF	TGTGCCAGCACCCGGGACAGGGGCTACTACGAGCAGTACTTC
many	TRBV5-6	.	14	TRBJ2-1	CASSLIGVNREQFF	TGTGCCAGCAGCTTGATAGGGGTTAATCGGGAGCAGTTCTTC
.	TRBV5-1	.	12	TRBJ1-3	CASSLDRNTIYF	TGCGCCAGCAGCTTGGACCGAAACACCATATATTTT
few	TRBV7-9	TRBD2	14	TRBJ2-7	CASSASGMSYEQYF	TGTGCCAGCAGCGCTAGCGGGATGTCCTACGAGCAGTACTTC
.	TRBV12-3/TRBV12-4	.	14	TRBJ2-7	CASSLFLATYEQYF	TGTGCCAGCAGTTTATTTCTAGCGACCTACGAGCAGTACTTC
.	TRBV2	TRBD2	14	TRBJ2-1	CASSETGGYNEQFF	TGTGCCAGCAGTGAAACGGGAGGGTACAATGAGCAGTTCTTC
few	TRBV3-1	TRBD2	14	TRBJ2-3	CASSQVTTSGNQYF	TGTGCCAGCAGCCAAGTCACCACTAGCGGAAATCAGTATTTT
.	TRBV7-6	TRBD2	15	TRBJ2-1	CASSPLGTSSDEQFF	TGTGCCAGCAGCCCCCTCGGGACTAGCAGCGATGAGCAGTTCTTC
.	TRBV3-1	TRBD2	17	TRBJ2-5	CASSQGRTSGRGETQYF	TGTGCCAGCAGCCAAGGGCGGACTAGCGGGAGAGGAGAGACCCAGTACTTC
many	TRBV7-9	.	12	TRBJ2-7	CASCDGSYEQYF	TGTGCCAGTTGCGACGGCTCCTACGAGCAGTACTTC
.	TRBV24-1	TRBD2	18	TRBJ2-6	CATSDSTSGRAGAYVLTF	TGTGCCACCAGTGACTCGACTAGCGGGAGAGCTGGGGCCTACGTCCTGACTTTC
few	TRBV6-1	.	14	TRBJ1-6	CASTPLGAGSPLHF	TGTGCCAGCACTCCCTTGGGGGCAGGTTCACCCCTCCACTTT
few	TRBV3-1	.	14	TRBJ2-1	CASSQGLGISEQFF	TGTGCCAGCAGCCAAGGACTAGGGATCAGTGAGCAGTTCTTC